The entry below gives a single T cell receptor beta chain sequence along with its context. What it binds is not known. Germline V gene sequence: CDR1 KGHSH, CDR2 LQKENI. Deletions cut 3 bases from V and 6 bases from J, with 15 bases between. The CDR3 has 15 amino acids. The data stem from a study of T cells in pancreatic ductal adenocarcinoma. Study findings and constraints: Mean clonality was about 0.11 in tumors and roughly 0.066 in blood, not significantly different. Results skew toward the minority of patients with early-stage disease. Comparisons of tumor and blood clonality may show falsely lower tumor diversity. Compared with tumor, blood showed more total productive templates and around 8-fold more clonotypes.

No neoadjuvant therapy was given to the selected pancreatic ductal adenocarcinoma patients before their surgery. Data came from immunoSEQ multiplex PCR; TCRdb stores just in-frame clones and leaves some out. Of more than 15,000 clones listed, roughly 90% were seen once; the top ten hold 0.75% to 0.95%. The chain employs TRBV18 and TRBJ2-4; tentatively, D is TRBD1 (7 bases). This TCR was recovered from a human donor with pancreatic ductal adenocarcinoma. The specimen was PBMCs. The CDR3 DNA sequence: TGTGCCAGCTCACCCCTGGGGCAGGGGGGAAACATTCAGTACTTC. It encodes CASSPLGQGGNIQYF. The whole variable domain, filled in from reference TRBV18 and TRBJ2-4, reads NAGVMQNPRHLVRRRGQEARLRCSPMKGHSHVYWYRQLPEEGLKFMVYLQKENIIDESGMPKERFSAEFPKEGPSILRIQQVVRGDSAAYFCASSPLGQGGNIQYFGAGTRLSVL.